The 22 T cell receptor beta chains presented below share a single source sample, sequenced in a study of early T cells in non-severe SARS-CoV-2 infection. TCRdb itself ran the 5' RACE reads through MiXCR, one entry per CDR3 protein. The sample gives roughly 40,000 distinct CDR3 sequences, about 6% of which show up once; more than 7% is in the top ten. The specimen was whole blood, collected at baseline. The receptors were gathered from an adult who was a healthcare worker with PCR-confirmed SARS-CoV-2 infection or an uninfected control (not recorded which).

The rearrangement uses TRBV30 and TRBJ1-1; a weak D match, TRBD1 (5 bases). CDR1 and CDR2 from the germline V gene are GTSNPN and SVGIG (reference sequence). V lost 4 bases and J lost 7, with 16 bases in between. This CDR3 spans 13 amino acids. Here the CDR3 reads CAWMDLVQGEAFF. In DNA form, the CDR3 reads TGTGCCTGGATGGACCTCGTTCAGGGTGAAGCTTTCTTT.

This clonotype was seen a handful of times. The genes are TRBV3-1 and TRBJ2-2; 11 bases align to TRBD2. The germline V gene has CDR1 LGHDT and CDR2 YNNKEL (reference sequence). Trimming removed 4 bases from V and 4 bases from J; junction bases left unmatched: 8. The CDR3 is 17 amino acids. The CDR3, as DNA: TGTGCCAGCAGCCTAGCGACCGGACTAGCGGGCACCGGGGAGCTGTTTTTT. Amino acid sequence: CASSLATGLAGTGELFF.

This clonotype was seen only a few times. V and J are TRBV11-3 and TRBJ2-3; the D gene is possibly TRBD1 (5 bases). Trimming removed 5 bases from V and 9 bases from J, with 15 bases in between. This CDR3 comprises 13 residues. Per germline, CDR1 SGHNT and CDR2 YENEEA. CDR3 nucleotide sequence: TGTGCCAGCAGCCCCTTGAATCAGGGAACGCAGTATTTT. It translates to CASSPLNQGTQYF.

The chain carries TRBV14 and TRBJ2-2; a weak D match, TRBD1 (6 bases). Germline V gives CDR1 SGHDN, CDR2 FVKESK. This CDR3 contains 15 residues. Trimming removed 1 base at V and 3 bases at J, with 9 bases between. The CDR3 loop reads CASSQGQVYTGELFF. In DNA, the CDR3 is TGTGCCAGCAGCCAAGGACAGGTTTACACCGGGGAGCTGTTTTTT.

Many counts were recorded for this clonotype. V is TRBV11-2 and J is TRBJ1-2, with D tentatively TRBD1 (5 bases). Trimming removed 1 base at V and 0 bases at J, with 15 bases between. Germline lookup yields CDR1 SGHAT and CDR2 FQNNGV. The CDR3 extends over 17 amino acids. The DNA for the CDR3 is TGTGCCAGCAGCTTAGCACCAGGGTTGATAGCTAACTATGGCTACACCTTC. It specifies CASSLAPGLIANYGYTF.

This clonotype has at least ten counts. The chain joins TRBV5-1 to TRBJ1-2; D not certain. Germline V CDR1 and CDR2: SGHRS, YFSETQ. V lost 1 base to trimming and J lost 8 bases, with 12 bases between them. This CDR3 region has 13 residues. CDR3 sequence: CASSLTANRGYTF. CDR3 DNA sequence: TGCGCCAGCAGCTTGACGGCTAATAGAGGCTACACCTTC.

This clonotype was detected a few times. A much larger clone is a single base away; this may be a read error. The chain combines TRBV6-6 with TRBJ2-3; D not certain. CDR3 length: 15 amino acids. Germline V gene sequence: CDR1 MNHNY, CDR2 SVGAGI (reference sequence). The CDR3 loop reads CVSSDSTRSTDTQYF. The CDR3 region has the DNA TGTGTCAGCAGTGACTCTACCCGTAGCACAGATACGCAGTATTTT.

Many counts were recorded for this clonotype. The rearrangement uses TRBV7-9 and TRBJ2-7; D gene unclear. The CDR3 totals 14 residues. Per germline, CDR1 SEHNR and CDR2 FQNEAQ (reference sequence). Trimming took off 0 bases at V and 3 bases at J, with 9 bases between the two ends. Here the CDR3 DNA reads TGTGCCAGCAGCTTAGCTAGCAGGAGCTACGAGCAGTACTTC. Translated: CASSLASRSYEQYF.

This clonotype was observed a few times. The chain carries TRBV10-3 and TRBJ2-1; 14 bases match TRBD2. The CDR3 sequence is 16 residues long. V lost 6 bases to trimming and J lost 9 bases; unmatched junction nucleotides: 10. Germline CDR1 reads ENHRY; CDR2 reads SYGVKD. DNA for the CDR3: TGTGCCATCAGGGACGCGACTAGCGGGGGGGCGGTTGAGCAGTTCTTC. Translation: CAIRDATSGGAVEQFF.

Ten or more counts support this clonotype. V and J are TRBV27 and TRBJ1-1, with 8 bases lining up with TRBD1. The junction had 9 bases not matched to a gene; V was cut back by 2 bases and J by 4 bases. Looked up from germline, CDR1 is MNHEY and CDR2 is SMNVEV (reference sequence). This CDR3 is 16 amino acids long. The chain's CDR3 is CASSLAPTGGPTEAFF. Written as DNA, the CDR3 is TGTGCCAGCAGTTTAGCTCCTACAGGGGGGCCCACTGAAGCTTTCTTT.

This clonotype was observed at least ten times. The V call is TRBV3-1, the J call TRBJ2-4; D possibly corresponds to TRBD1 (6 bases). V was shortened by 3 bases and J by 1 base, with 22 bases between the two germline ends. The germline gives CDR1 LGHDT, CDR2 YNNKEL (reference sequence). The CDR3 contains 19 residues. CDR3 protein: CASSHLLSLGAEAKNIQYF. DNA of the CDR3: TGTGCCAGCAGCCACCTCCTAAGTTTGGGGGCTGAGGCCAAAAACATTCAGTACTTC.

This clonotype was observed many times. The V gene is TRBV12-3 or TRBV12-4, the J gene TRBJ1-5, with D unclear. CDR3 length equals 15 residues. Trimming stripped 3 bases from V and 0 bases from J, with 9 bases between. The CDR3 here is CASSFSRLSNQPQHF. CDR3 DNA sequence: TGTGCCAGCAGTTTCTCCAGACTTAGCAATCAGCCCCAGCATTTT.

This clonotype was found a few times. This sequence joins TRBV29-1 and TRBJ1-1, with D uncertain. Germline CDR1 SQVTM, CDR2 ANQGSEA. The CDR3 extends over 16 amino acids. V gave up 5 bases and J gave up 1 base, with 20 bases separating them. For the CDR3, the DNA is TGCAGCGTTATTGGATCCCCTTATACGGGGAACACTGAAGCTTTCTTT. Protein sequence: CSVIGSPYTGNTEAFF. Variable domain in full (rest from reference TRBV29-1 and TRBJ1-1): SAVISQKPSRDICQRGTSLTIQCQVDSQVTMMFWYRQQPGQSLTLIATANQGSEATYESGFVIDKFPISRPNLTFSTLTVSNMSPEDSSIYLCSVIGSPYTGNTEAFFGQGTRLTVV.

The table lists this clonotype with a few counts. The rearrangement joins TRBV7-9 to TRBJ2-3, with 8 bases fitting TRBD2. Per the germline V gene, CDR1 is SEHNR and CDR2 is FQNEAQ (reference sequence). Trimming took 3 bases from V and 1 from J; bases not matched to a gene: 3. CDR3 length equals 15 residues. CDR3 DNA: TGTGCCAGCAGCTTTCCAGCGGGGGGCACAGATACGCAGTATTTT. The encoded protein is CASSFPAGGTDTQYF. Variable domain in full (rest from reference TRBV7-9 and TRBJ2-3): DTGVSQNPRHKITKRGQNVTFRCDPISEHNRLYWYRQTLGQGPEFLTYFQNEAQLEKSRLLSDRFSAERPKGSFSTLEIQRTEQGDSAMYLCASSFPAGGTDTQYFGPGTRLTVL.

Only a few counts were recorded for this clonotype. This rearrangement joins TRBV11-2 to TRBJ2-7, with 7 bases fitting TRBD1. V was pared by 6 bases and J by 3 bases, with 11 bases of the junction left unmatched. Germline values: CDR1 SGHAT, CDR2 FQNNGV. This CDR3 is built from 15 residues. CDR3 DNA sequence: TGTGCCAGCAGGATAGACCGGGACAGCGACTACGAGCAGTACTTC. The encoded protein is CASRIDRDSDYEQYF.

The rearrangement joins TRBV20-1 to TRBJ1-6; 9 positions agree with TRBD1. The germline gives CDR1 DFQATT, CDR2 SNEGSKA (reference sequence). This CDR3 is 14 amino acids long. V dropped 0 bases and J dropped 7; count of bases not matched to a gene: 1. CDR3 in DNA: TGCAGTGCTAGAGACGGGACAGGGAATTCACCCCTCCACTTT. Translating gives CSARDGTGNSPLHF.

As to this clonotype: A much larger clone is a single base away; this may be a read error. The CDR3 nucleotides are TGTGCCGGCAGCCCAGAGGGAGTCATGAACACTGAAGCTTTCTTT. This sequence encodes CAGSPEGVMNTEAFF. V and J are TRBV12-3 or TRBV12-4 and TRBJ1-1; D not certain. The CDR3 is 15 residues long.

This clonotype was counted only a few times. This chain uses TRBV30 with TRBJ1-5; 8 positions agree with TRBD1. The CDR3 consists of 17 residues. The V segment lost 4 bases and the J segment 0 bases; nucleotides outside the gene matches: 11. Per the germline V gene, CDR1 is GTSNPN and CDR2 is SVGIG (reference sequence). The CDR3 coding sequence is TGTGCCTGGACCATGGGGGACAGGAGCAATAGCAATCAGCCCCAGCATTTT. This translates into CAWTMGDRSNSNQPQHF.

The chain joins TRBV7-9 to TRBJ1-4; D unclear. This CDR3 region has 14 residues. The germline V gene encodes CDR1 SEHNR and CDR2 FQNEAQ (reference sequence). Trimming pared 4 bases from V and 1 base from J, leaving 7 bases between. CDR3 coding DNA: TGTGCCAGCAGCTCGGGCCAAACTAATGAAAAACTGTTTTTT. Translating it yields CASSSGQTNEKLFF.

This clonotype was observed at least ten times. The CDR3 reads CAITSDTSQETQYF. Written as DNA, the CDR3 is TGTGCCATCACTAGCGATACGTCCCAAGAGACCCAGTACTTC. The chain has TRBV10-3 and TRBJ2-5, with TRBD2 as a possible D gene (6 bases). This CDR3 has 14 residues. Deletions cut 7 bases from V and 1 base from J, with 13 bases between. The germline gives CDR1 ENHRY, CDR2 SYGVKD.

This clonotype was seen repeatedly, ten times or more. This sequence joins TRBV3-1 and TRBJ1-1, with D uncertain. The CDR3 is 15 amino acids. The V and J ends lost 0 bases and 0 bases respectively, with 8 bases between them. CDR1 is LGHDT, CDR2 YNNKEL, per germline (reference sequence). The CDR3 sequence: CASSQDSGVNTEAFF. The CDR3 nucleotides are TGTGCCAGCAGCCAAGATAGCGGAGTGAACACTGAAGCTTTCTTT. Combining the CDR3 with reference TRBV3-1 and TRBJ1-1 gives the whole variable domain DTAVSQTPKYLVTQMGNDKSIKCEQNLGHDTMYWYKQDSKKFLKIMFSYNNKELIINETVPNRFSPKSPDKAHLNLHINSLELGDSAVYFCASSQDSGVNTEAFFGQGTRLTVV.

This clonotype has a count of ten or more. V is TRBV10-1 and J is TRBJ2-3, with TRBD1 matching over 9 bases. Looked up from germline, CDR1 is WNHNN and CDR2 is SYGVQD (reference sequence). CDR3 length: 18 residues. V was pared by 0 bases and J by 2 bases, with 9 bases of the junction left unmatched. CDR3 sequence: CASSESTHTGGSTDTQYF. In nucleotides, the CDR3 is TGCGCCAGCAGTGAGTCGACTCATACAGGGGGCTCCACAGATACGCAGTATTTT.